This paragraph reports one TCR beta chain. Its antigen is still unknown. Time point specified: baseline, week 1 (first vaccination visit). Treatment noted: pre-vaccination baseline after standard-of-care therapy. Each donor presented with a new WHO grade 3 or 4 astrocytoma that tested IDH1-mutant and showed ATRX loss. The sample belongs to a study of a mutant IDH1 vaccine in newly diagnosed glioma. General study results and limits: The vaccine induced immune responses, and these occurred in approximately 93% of patients.

The V gene's germline CDR1 is LGHNT and CDR2 FRNRAP. The ends lost 1 base at V and 4 bases at J; junction bases unmatched: 9. The CDR3 extends over 17 amino acids. Method: immunoSEQ multiplex PCR; TCRdb's copy keeps in-frame clones and lacks some. The table records 80,000 to 100,000 clones, over 70% of them present only once. The sequence derives from a man between 40 and 49 years old with glioma. Some clones in this sample may be carry-over from other donors' samples. The V gene is TRBV12-5, the J gene TRBJ1-2; 10 bases line up with TRBD1. The source material was PBMCs, sampled from a glioma patient treated with radiotherapy, temozolomide or both. This chain's CDR3 is CASGLETGGAVTYGYTF. The CDR3 DNA is TGTGCTAGTGGTTTGGAGACAGGGGGCGCGGTGACCTATGGCTACACCTTC. The full variable domain, its missing parts supplied by reference TRBV12-5 and TRBJ1-2, is DARVTQTPRHKVTEMGQEVTMRCQPILGHNTVFWYRQTMMQGLELLAYFRNRAPLDDSGMPKDRFSAEMPDATLATLKIQPSEPRDSAVYFCASGLETGGAVTYGYTFGSGTRLTVV.